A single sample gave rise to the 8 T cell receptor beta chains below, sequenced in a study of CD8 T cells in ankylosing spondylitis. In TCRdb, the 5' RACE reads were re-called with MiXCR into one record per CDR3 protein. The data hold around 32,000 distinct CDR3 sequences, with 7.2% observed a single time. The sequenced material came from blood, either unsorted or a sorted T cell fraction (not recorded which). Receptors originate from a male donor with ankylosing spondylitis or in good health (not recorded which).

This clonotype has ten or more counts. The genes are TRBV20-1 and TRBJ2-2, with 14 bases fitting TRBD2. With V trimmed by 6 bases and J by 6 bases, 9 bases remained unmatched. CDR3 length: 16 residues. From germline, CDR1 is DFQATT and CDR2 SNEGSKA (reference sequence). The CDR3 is CSALGTSGSGAGELFF. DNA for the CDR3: TGCAGTGCCCTTGGGACTAGCGGGAGCGGGGCCGGGGAGCTGTTTTTT.

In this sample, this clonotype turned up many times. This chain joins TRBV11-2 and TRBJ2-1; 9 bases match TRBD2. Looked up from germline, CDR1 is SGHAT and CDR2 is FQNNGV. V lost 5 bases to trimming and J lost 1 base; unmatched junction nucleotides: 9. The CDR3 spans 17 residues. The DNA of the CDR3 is TGTGCCAGCAGCCCACCGATAGCGGGAGCGTCCTACAATGAGCAGTTCTTC. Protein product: CASSPPIAGASYNEQFF.

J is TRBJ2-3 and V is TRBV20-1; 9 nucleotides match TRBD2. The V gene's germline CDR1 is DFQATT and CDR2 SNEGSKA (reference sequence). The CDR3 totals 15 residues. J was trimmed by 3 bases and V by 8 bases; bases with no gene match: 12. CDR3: CSCGQASGMTDTQYF. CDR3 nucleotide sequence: TGCAGTTGTGGCCAGGCTAGCGGGATGACAGATACGCAGTATTTT.

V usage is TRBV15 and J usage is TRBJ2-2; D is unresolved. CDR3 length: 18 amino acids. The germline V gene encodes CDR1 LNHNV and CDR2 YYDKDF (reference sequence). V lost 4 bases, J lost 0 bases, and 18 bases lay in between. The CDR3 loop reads CATSIKGFGQTNTGELFF. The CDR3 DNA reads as TGTGCCACCAGCATCAAGGGTTTCGGGCAAACGAACACCGGGGAGCTGTTTTTT.

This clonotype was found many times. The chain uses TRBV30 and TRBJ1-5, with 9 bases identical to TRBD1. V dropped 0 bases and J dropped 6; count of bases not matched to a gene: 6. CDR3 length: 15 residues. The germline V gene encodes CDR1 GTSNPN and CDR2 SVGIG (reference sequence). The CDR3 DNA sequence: TGTGCCTGGAGTGTATCAGCGACAGGGGGTCAGCCCCAGCATTTT. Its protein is CAWSVSATGGQPQHF.

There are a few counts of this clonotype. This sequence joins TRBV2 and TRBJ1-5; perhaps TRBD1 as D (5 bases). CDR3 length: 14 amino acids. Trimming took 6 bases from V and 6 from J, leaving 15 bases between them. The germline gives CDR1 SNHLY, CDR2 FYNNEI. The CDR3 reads CASRDSGSSQPQHF. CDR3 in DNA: TGTGCCAGCAGGGACTCAGGGTCAAGTCAGCCCCAGCATTTT.

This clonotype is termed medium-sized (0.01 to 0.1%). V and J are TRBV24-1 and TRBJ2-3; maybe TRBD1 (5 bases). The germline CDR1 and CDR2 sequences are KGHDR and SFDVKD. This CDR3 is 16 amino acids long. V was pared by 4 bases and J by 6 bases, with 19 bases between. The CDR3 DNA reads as TGTGCCACCAGTGACAAGGACAAACCCCTCGGGGATACGCAGTATTTT. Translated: CATSDKDKPLGDTQYF.

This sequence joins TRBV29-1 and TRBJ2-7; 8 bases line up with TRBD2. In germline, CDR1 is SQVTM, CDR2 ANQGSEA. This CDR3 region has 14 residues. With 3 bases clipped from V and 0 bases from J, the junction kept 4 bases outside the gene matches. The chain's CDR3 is CSVEGGRSSYEQYF. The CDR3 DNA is TGCAGCGTTGAGGGCGGGAGGAGCTCCTACGAGCAGTACTTC.